One and the same sample provided the 28 T cell receptor beta chains below, sequenced in a study of blood T cell repertoires in COVID-19. The assay was immunoSEQ multiplex PCR, and TCRdb's table has in-frame clones only and misses some. In the table there are 200,000 to 250,000 clones, about nine tenths of which are singletons. Sequenced: PBMCs or T cells enriched from blood (not recorded which). The receptors derive from a woman aged 35 to 49 with acute COVID-19.

The V gene is TRBV6-1, the J gene TRBJ1-1; unclear D gene. V lost 1 base and J lost 2, with 5 bases in between. The germline CDR1 and CDR2 sequences are MNHNS and SASEGT. This CDR3 comprises 13 residues. This CDR3 is CASSEVSNTEAFF. The CDR3 bases are TGTGCCAGCAGTGAAGTCAGTAACACTGAAGCTTTCTTT.

V and J are TRBV2 and TRBJ1-2; weak D call: TRBD1 (6 bases). The germline V and J ends were trimmed by 7 bases and 8 bases, with 14 bases remaining between them. CDR3 length: 12 amino acids. Per the germline V gene, CDR1 is SNHLY and CDR2 is FYNNEI. The CDR3 loop reads CASTDEGEGYTF. In nucleotides, the CDR3 is TGTGCCAGCACCGACGAGGGGGAGGGCTACACCTTC.

The chain carries TRBV3-1 (or the pseudogene TRBV3-2) and TRBJ1-6; 9 nucleotides agree with TRBD1. The CDR3 spans 15 residues. V shed 2 bases and J 7 bases; nucleotides not matched to a gene: 3. Germline V gene lookup returns CDR1 LGHDT and CDR2 YNNKEL (reference sequence). CDR3 DNA sequence: TGTGCCAGCAGCCAACTAGGACAGGGGAATTCACCCCTCCACTTT. Protein sequence: CASSQLGQGNSPLHF.

The rearrangement links TRBV7-3 to TRBJ1-2; D is possibly TRBD1 (6 bases). Germline V lookup: CDR1 SGHTA, CDR2 FQGTGA. CDR3 length: 15 residues. Trimming removed 0 bases at V and 7 bases at J, with 15 bases between. This CDR3 reads CASSLTPGEIFGYTF. In DNA, the CDR3 is TGTGCCAGCAGCTTAACTCCAGGGGAAATATTTGGCTACACCTTC.

In regard to this clone: Distinct nucleotide sequences in the sample also encode this CDR3. The J gene is TRBJ1-1, the V gene TRBV29-1; D is unresolved. Germline lookup yields CDR1 SQVTM and CDR2 ANQGSEA. The CDR3 contains 13 residues. Trimming cost V 4 bases and J 0 bases, with 9 bases left between them. The DNA of the CDR3 is TGCAGCGTTGTGGCCGGGATGAACACTGAAGCTTTCTTT. Protein sequence: CSVVAGMNTEAFF.

The rearrangement links TRBV7-8 to TRBJ2-4, with 9 bases identical to TRBD1. CDR1 is SGHVS, CDR2 FQNEAQ, per germline. The CDR3 has 17 residues. V was clipped by 3 bases and J by 7 bases; unmatched bases: 13. The CDR3 nucleotides are TGTGCCAGCAGCTTGAAACAGGGGGCCAGTGTTCCGAACATTCAGTACTTC. This gives the protein CASSLKQGASVPNIQYF.

This chain uses TRBV19 with TRBJ1-2, with 10 nucleotides matching TRBD1. The ends lost 9 bases at V and 3 bases at J; junction bases unmatched: 4. This CDR3 comprises 13 residues. CDR1 LNHDA and CDR2 SQIVND come from the germline V gene (reference sequence). The CDR3 sequence is CARPGQGDYGYTF. CDR3 DNA sequence: TGTGCCAGACCCGGACAGGGGGACTATGGCTACACCTTC.

The rearrangement uses TRBV5-6 and TRBJ2-1; a possible D gene is TRBD2 (5 bases). The germline V gene encodes CDR1 SGHDT and CDR2 YYEEEE. This CDR3 spans 12 amino acids. The V end was cut by 3 bases, the J end by 9 bases, with 10 bases between. Here the CDR3 DNA reads TGTGCCAGCAGCTGGAGGATTCGTGAGCAGTTCTTC. Protein product: CASSWRIREQFF.

This chain joins TRBV2 and TRBJ2-4; D unresolved. Germline V gene sequence: CDR1 SNHLY, CDR2 FYNNEI. This CDR3 region has 14 residues. V was trimmed by 3 bases and J by 0 bases, leaving 6 bases between them. CDR3 sequence (DNA): TGTGCCAGCAGTGACAGGCTAGCCAAAAACATTCAGTACTTC. It encodes CASSDRLAKNIQYF.

The rearrangement joins TRBV7-5 to TRBJ1-5. TRBV7-5 is deemed a pseudogene. This CDR3 is 18 amino acids long. CDR3 in DNA: TGTGTCAACCTGGGGGGAGGGGCCCGAAGCTATAGCAATCAGCCCCAGCATTTT. Encoded protein: CVNLGGGARSYSNQPQHF.

This clone has just one count. The chain joins TRBV27 to TRBJ1-2; weak D call: TRBD1 (5 bases). The CDR3 loop spans 13 amino acids. Germline assignment: CDR1 MNHEY and CDR2 SMNVEV (reference sequence). V lost 7 bases and J lost 5, with 14 bases in between. CDR3: CASKRAGRYGYTF. CDR3 coding DNA: TGTGCCAGCAAGCGGGCAGGGCGGTATGGCTACACCTTC.

V gene TRBV5-1 combines with J gene TRBJ1-1, with 11 bases matching TRBD1. The CDR3 length is 19 residues. V shed 0 bases, J shed 2 bases, and the junction held 12 bases outside the gene matches. CDR1 SGHRS and CDR2 YFSETQ come from the germline V gene. The CDR3 DNA sequence: TGCGCCAGCAGCTTGGGGACAGGGGGCGAAACATGGGGAAACACTGAAGCTTTCTTT. Amino acids: CASSLGTGGETWGNTEAFF.

V and J are TRBV12-5 and TRBJ2-5, with TRBD1 matching 9 bases. Germline-derived CDR1 and CDR2 are LGHNT and FRNRAP. With V trimmed by 0 bases and J by 4 bases, 6 bases remained unmatched. The CDR3 loop spans 16 amino acids. The CDR3 loop is CASGLVPLQGAETQYF. For the CDR3, the DNA is TGTGCTAGTGGTTTGGTACCCTTACAGGGGGCAGAGACCCAGTACTTC.

The genes are TRBV5-1 and TRBJ2-1; a weak D match, TRBD1 (7 bases). Trimming left V 2 bases short and J 5 bases short, with 11 bases between. The CDR3 is made up of 14 amino acids. Germline V gives CDR1 SGHRS, CDR2 YFSETQ. CDR3 DNA sequence: TGCGCCAGCAGCTTCCAGGGGGAGGACAATGAGCAGTTCTTC. Protein: CASSFQGEDNEQFF.

This clone appeared a few times. CDR3 in DNA: TGTGCCAGTAGTATAGGGACAGCGCCAGAAAAACTGTTTTTT. This translates into CASSIGTAPEKLFF. V is TRBV19 and J is TRBJ1-4, with a possible D match to TRBD1 (6 bases). The germline V gene encodes CDR1 LNHDA and CDR2 SQIVND (reference sequence). The CDR3 spans 14 residues. Between the trimmed V and J ends, which lost 1 base and 8 bases, there was a span of 11 bases.

The rearrangement uses TRBV28 and TRBJ2-7, with D maybe TRBD2 (5 bases). Trimming pared 3 bases from V and 5 bases from J, leaving 14 bases between. Germline V gene data show CDR1 as MDHEN and CDR2 as SYDVKM. The CDR3 runs to 14 residues. CDR3 in DNA: TGTGCCAGCAGTTTTACTCTAGCCGCAGACGAGCAGTACGTC. As protein: CASSFTLAADEQYV.

The genes are TRBV19 and TRBJ1-2, with a weak D call TRBD1 (6 bases). CDR1 is LNHDA and CDR2 is SQIVND in the germline V gene (reference sequence). The V end lost 5 bases, the J end lost 1 base, and 23 bases lay between the germline ends. The length of the CDR3 is 18 residues. This CDR3 is CASSLYWTATTGNYGYTF. CDR3 sequence (DNA): TGTGCCAGTAGTCTTTACTGGACAGCTACTACTGGTAACTATGGCTACACCTTC.

This sequence joins TRBV2 and TRBJ2-7; maybe TRBD1 (5 bases). V dropped 3 bases and J dropped 2 bases, with 11 bases sitting between them. Per germline, CDR1 SNHLY and CDR2 FYNNEI. The CDR3 has 14 amino acids. The DNA of the CDR3 is TGTGCCAGCAGTGATGCAGGGATAACCTACGAGCAGTACGTC. Translated: CASSDAGITYEQYV.

The V gene is TRBV4-3, the J gene TRBJ2-7; the D gene is possibly TRBD2 (6 bases). Trimming removed 0 bases from V and 3 bases from J, with 21 bases in between. This CDR3 region has 18 residues. Germline V CDR1 and CDR2: LGHNA, YSLEER. CDR3 protein: CASSQDSWGRTTYYEQYF. As DNA, the CDR3 is TGCGCCAGCAGCCAAGATTCATGGGGACGGACTACATACTACGAGCAGTACTTC.

The J gene is TRBJ1-1, the V gene TRBV4-3; no definite D call. The CDR3 is made up of 16 amino acids. Germline loops: CDR1 LGHNA, CDR2 YSLEER. V lost 0 bases and J lost 1, with 12 bases in between. CDR3 nucleotides: TGCGCCAGCAGCCAAGATAGGCAGGCGACGAACACTGAAGCTTTCTTT. This sequence encodes CASSQDRQATNTEAFF.

This clone was seen once. This chain joins TRBV27 and TRBJ2-1, with a tentative D call TRBD2 (5 bases). Looked up from germline, CDR1 is MNHEY and CDR2 is SMNVEV (reference sequence). This CDR3 region has 15 residues. The V and J ends lost 7 bases and 1 base respectively, with 14 bases between them. The CDR3: CASNPAGFSYNEQFF. CDR3 DNA sequence: TGTGCCAGCAATCCCGCGGGTTTTTCCTACAATGAGCAGTTCTTC.

The V and J genes are TRBV6-1 and TRBJ2-7; D might be TRBD1 (6 bases). CDR3 size: 15 residues. From germline, CDR1 is MNHNS and CDR2 SASEGT. V lost 3 bases, J lost 0 bases, and 12 bases lay in between. CDR3 coding DNA: TGTGCCAGCAGTGACACCTGGACAGTCTCCTACGAGCAGTACTTC. Translated, it gives CASSDTWTVSYEQYF.

The V call is TRBV10-3, the J call TRBJ1-2, with D possibly being TRBD1 (6 bases). Germline assignment: CDR1 ENHRY and CDR2 SYGVKD. Deletions cut 3 bases from V and 4 bases from J, with 9 bases between. The CDR3 is 13 amino acids. CDR3 protein: CAISDRGPYGYTF. The DNA of the CDR3 is TGTGCCATCAGTGACAGGGGACCCTATGGCTACACCTTC.

This clone was recorded only once. J is TRBJ1-1 and V is TRBV3-1 (or the pseudogene TRBV3-2); D is unresolved. Germline CDR1 is LGHDT and CDR2 is YNNKEL (reference sequence). The CDR3 runs 16 residues. Trimming took 3 bases from V and 4 from J, leaving 18 bases between them. CDR3 nucleotides: TGTGCCAGCAGCCATTATAGAAGGGCCGAGGGCACTGAAGCTTTCTTT. This codes for CASSHYRRAEGTEAFF.

CDR3 nucleotides: TGTGCCAGCAGTGATTCCGTAGCGGGGGGGAGGTACAATGAGCAGTTCTTC. It encodes CASSDSVAGGRYNEQFF. The J gene is TRBJ2-1, the V gene TRBV2; 11 positions agree with TRBD2. The CDR3 has 17 amino acids. V shed 3 bases, J shed 4 bases, and the junction held 8 bases outside the gene matches. Germline assignment: CDR1 SNHLY and CDR2 FYNNEI.

The chain uses TRBV27 and TRBJ2-7; 8 positions match TRBD1. Trimming removed 6 bases from V and 5 bases from J; junction bases left unmatched: 6. Germline CDR1 and CDR2: MNHEY and SMNVEV (reference sequence). CDR3 length: 13 residues. CDR3 protein: CASSSRGLDEQYF. The CDR3 coding sequence is TGTGCCAGCAGCTCCAGGGGGCTCGACGAGCAGTACTTC.

The chain employs TRBV18 and TRBJ1-4; D remains ambiguous. Germline lookup yields CDR1 KGHSH and CDR2 LQKENI. The germline V and J ends were trimmed by 2 bases and 8 bases, with 12 bases remaining between them. The CDR3 length is 14 residues. The DNA for the CDR3 is TGTGCCAGCTCACCATCGTCCGTTGGCGAAAAACTGTTTTTT. This codes for CASSPSSVGEKLFF.

This clone was counted a single time. The chain is built from TRBV24-1 and TRBJ1-2, with 7 bases that match TRBD1. The J segment lost 8 bases and the V segment lost 3 bases, leaving 11 bases of the junction unmatched. The CDR3 extends over 15 amino acids. Germline CDR1 KGHDR, CDR2 SFDVKD. The chain's CDR3 is CATSDADRLLGGYTF. The CDR3 region has the DNA TGTGCCACCAGTGATGCGGACAGGCTCCTAGGGGGCTACACCTTC.